The clone carrying this T cell receptor (beta chain) was detected only a few times. Its antigen remains unknown. 5'RACE template switching generated TCR cDNA, adding a universal primer site and UMIs. TCRdb fed the 5' RACE reads into MiXCR, producing one record per CDR3 protein. Of 500,000 to 650,000 distinct CDR3 sequences in the sample, approximately 13% were seen once. The CDR3 covers 20 residues. The germline V gene has CDR1 KGHSH and CDR2 LQKENI. After removal of 3 bases from V and 7 bases from J, the junction contained 22 bases not matched to a gene. The data are from a study of T cells after yellow fever vaccination. Study results and caveats: There was a small share of clonotypes that showed up in both the CD4 and CD8 compartments. Abundant contaminating clonotypes from the bulk population could appear in FACS-sorted repertoires. Detected again after the booster were most primary-vaccination clones, at 95% to 97% CD4 and 70% to 90% CD8.

This sequence originates from a man in his thirties or forties who received the YFV17D yellow fever vaccine. The specimen was PBMCs, collected on the day of the yellow fever booster vaccination. The chain has TRBV18 and TRBJ2-1; 9 bases line up with TRBD2. CDR3 DNA: TGTGCCAGCTCACCCCTAAGGGTATCAACCAGCGGGAGGAGTGCGAATGAGCAGTTCTTC. As protein: CASSPLRVSTSGRSANEQFF.